Sequencing of this T cell receptor beta chain was carried out in a study of CD8 T cells in Susac syndrome. Study at large: Intravenous immunoglobulin alone or corticosteroids were being given to patients with Susac syndrome at blood draw, unless they were therapy-naive.

About 0.5 to 1 ug RNA was reverse transcribed with random hexamers. Amplification of TCR beta CDR3 was carried out by immunoSEQ multiplex PCR, which covered 54 Vbeta and 13 Jbeta segments. Each CDR3 protein is one row after TCRdb ran MiXCR on the immunoSEQ multiplex PCR reads. The sample consists of under 200,000 distinct CDR3 sequences, approximately 94% of them appearing once. This CDR3 is built from 11 residues. V gave up 5 bases and J gave up 0 bases, with 3 bases separating them. Per germline, CDR1 SGDLS and CDR2 YYNGEE. Sequencing of TCR beta was carried out in blood CD8+ and CD4+ T cells. Recently defined diagnostic criteria classed the Susac syndrome patients as definite or probable.

The TCR was taken from a human donor with Susac syndrome. The chain joins TRBV9 to TRBJ2-7; no reliable D call. The sequencing input was CD4+ T cells from PBMCs. The DNA of the CDR3 is TGTGCCAGCAGAGTCTCCTACGAGCAGTACTTC. The encoded protein is CASRVSYEQYF.